This T cell receptor beta chain was sequenced in a study of cytomegalovirus exposure and HLA in healthy donors. Notes on the study in general: The study flagged roughly 150 TCR beta chains as cytomegalovirus-associated.

This CDR3 comprises 14 residues. Germline values: CDR1 MDHEN, CDR2 SYDVKM. The V gene lost 4 bases and the J gene lost 2 bases, with 11 bases spanning the gap. Assay used: immunoSEQ multiplex PCR; TCRdb lists only in-frame clones, some missing. Seen here are approximately 150,000 clones, roughly 83% observed once, and the top ten hold more than 8.5%. This clone was detected only once. What it binds is unknown. The source of this sequence is a man aged 25 to 40 in good health and CMV-seropositive. The chain has TRBV28 and TRBJ2-5, with D perhaps TRBD1 (6 bases). Sequenced sample: PBMCs. The CDR3 is CASSSQGLQETQYF. In DNA form, the CDR3 reads TGTGCCAGCAGTTCCCAGGGGTTACAAGAGACCCAGTACTTC.